This TCR beta chain was sequenced in a study of PD-L1 blockade in urothelial cancer. Study overall: Bladder-origin urothelial cancer in males described about 90% of the 29 patients. Blood was analyzed 3 weeks (second dose) and 6 weeks after treatment start. Study conclusions and caveats: More expansion of tumor-associated blood clones, seen at 3 weeks, marked durable-benefit patients.

Trimming took off 7 bases at V and 5 bases at J, with 14 bases between the two ends. The CDR3 runs to 14 residues. The germline gives CDR1 MNHNS, CDR2 SASEGT. For this clone: No antigen is known for it.

Patients had locally advanced or metastatic urothelial carcinoma. Clones were sequenced by immunoSEQ multiplex PCR, and TCRdb holds only the in-frame ones, with some missing. Among approximately 110,000 clones listed, approximately 85% were seen once. The input for sequencing was PBMCs, taken around atezolizumab (anti-PD-L1) treatment. The J gene is TRBJ2-2, the V gene TRBV6-1, with a weak D call TRBD1 (6 bases). The clonotype was recovered from a man over 45 with urothelial cancer. This chain's CDR3 is CASMVQGNTGELFF. The CDR3 coding sequence is TGTGCCAGCATGGTGCAGGGGAATACCGGGGAGCTGTTTTTT.